This T cell receptor beta chain was recovered during a study of metastatic and nonmetastatic thyroid tumors. About the research overall: Peripheral blood and tumor or nodule samples from malignant and benign thyroid patients were compared.

Thyroid surgery was preceded by no treatment in any patient. TCRdb re-analyzed the PCR reads through MiXCR. The table records about 16,000 clones, about 31% of them present only once. The TCR comes from a female donor with papillary thyroid cancer or a benign thyroid nodule (not recorded which). Some clones in this sample may be carry-over from other donors' samples. Material for sequencing was tumor tissue.

The CDR3 spells CASSPNDRGPYEQYF. The CDR3 DNA sequence: TGTGCCAGCAGCCCAAATGACAGGGGGCCCTACGAGCAGTACTTC. The chain recombines TRBV7-2 with TRBJ2-7; 10 bases agree with TRBD1. Germline loops: CDR1 SGHTA, CDR2 FQGNSA. The CDR3 loop spans 15 amino acids. J gave up 2 bases and V 5 bases, and 6 bases lay outside the gene matches.